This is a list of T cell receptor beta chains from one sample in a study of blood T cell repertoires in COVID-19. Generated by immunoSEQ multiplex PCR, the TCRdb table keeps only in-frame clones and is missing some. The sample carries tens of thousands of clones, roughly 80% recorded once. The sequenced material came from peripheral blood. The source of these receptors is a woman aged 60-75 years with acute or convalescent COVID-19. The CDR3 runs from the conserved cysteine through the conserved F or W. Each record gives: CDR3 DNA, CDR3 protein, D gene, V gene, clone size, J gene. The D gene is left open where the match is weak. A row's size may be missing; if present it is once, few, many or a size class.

cdr3_nt: TGTGCCAGCAGACGCACAGGGGAGGACACTGAAGCTTTCTTT; cdr3_aa: CASRRTGEDTEAFF; d_call: TRBD1; v_call: TRBV2; clone_size: .; j_call: TRBJ1-1
cdr3_nt: TGTGCCAGCAGCCAAGACCCCGGGTACGCCTACGAGCAGTACTTC; cdr3_aa: CASSQDPGYAYEQYF; d_call: .; v_call: TRBV14; clone_size: .; j_call: TRBJ2-7
cdr3_nt: TGTGCCAGCAGCTCGGGTACGGTCCGAGCCTCTGGAAACACCATATATTTT; cdr3_aa: CASSSGTVRASGNTIYF; d_call: .; v_call: TRBV5-6; clone_size: .; j_call: TRBJ1-3
cdr3_nt: TGTGCCAGCAGCTTGGCGGGGGAGCCAAGCACCGGGGAGCTGTTTTTT; cdr3_aa: CASSLAGEPSTGELFF; d_call: TRBD2; v_call: TRBV7-2; clone_size: .; j_call: TRBJ2-2
cdr3_nt: TGTGCCAGCAATTATGAGGGACTTAACTATGGCTACACCTTC; cdr3_aa: CASNYEGLNYGYTF; d_call: .; v_call: TRBV5-8; clone_size: .; j_call: TRBJ1-2
cdr3_nt: TGTGCCAGCTCACCGGGGACACTCACCCAGCCCCAGCATTTT; cdr3_aa: CASSPGTLTQPQHF; d_call: .; v_call: TRBV18; clone_size: .; j_call: TRBJ1-5
cdr3_nt: TGTGCCAGCAGTGTAGCTAGCGGAGCTAGCTCCTACAATGAGCAGTTCTTC; cdr3_aa: CASSVASGASSYNEQFF; d_call: TRBD2; v_call: TRBV6-1; clone_size: few; j_call: TRBJ2-1
cdr3_nt: TGTGCCAGCAGCTTGGCCCAGGCGACCCTCCTCTACAATGAGCAGTTCTTC; cdr3_aa: CASSLAQATLLYNEQFF; d_call: .; v_call: TRBV5-6; clone_size: .; j_call: TRBJ2-1
cdr3_nt: TGTGCTAGTGGCTCTCCTACTAGGGAAAGTAGGGATGAGCAGTTCTTC; cdr3_aa: CASGSPTRESRDEQFF; d_call: .; v_call: TRBV12-5; clone_size: .; j_call: TRBJ2-1
cdr3_nt: TGTGCCACCAGTATCACCGGGACAGGGGTTAACGAGCAGTACTTC; cdr3_aa: CATSITGTGVNEQYF; d_call: TRBD1; v_call: TRBV15; clone_size: .; j_call: TRBJ2-7
cdr3_nt: TGTGCCAGCAGTGAGGTCCCGGACAGGAGCTCTGGGGCCAACGTCCTGACTTTC; cdr3_aa: CASSEVPDRSSGANVLTF; d_call: TRBD1; v_call: TRBV2; clone_size: .; j_call: TRBJ2-6
cdr3_nt: TGTGCCAGCACTCTGGGACTAGGTGGAGAGACCCAGTACTTC; cdr3_aa: CASTLGLGGETQYF; d_call: TRBD2; v_call: TRBV3-1/TRBV3-2; clone_size: .; j_call: TRBJ2-5
cdr3_nt: TGCGCCAGCAGTCCTAGGACAGGGGACACCGGGGAGCTGTTTTTT; cdr3_aa: CASSPRTGDTGELFF; d_call: TRBD1; v_call: TRBV5-1; clone_size: .; j_call: TRBJ2-2
cdr3_nt: TGCGCCAGCAGCCCCAACACGGGAGGCAATGAGCAGTTCTTC; cdr3_aa: CASSPNTGGNEQFF; d_call: TRBD2; v_call: TRBV5-1; clone_size: few; j_call: TRBJ2-1
cdr3_nt: TGCGCCAGCAGCACCGAGCCAGGGTCTTGGGAAAAACTGTTTTTT; cdr3_aa: CASSTEPGSWEKLFF; d_call: .; v_call: TRBV5-1; clone_size: .; j_call: TRBJ1-4
cdr3_nt: TGTGCCAGCAGTTCAGCAGGGGCGACTAACTATGGCTACACCTTC; cdr3_aa: CASSSAGATNYGYTF; d_call: .; v_call: TRBV6-5; clone_size: many; j_call: TRBJ1-2
cdr3_nt: TGTGCCAGCTCACCAAATCCGGGACTAGGCACAGATACGCAGTATTTT; cdr3_aa: CASSPNPGLGTDTQYF; d_call: TRBD2; v_call: TRBV18; clone_size: .; j_call: TRBJ2-3
cdr3_nt: TGCGCCAGCGTCAAGGCTAGCGGGGGTTGGGATGAGCAGTTCTTC; cdr3_aa: CASVKASGGWDEQFF; d_call: TRBD2; v_call: TRBV5-1; clone_size: .; j_call: TRBJ2-1
cdr3_nt: TGTGCCAGCTATGGGACGCAGACAGGAACCGAGCAGTACTTC; cdr3_aa: CASYGTQTGTEQYF; d_call: .; v_call: TRBV25-1; clone_size: .; j_call: TRBJ2-7
cdr3_nt: TGTGCCAGCAGTCCTTTACGGACAGAGCTAAATTCACCCCTCCACTTT; cdr3_aa: CASSPLRTELNSPLHF; d_call: .; v_call: TRBV28; clone_size: .; j_call: TRBJ1-6
cdr3_nt: TGTGCCAGTATGGGGACAGGACGTTCCTATGGCTACACCTTC; cdr3_aa: CASMGTGRSYGYTF; d_call: TRBD1; v_call: TRBV19; clone_size: once; j_call: TRBJ1-2
cdr3_nt: TGTGCCAGCAGCCTCTTACAGGGGTTGAGGGGCTACACCTTC; cdr3_aa: CASSLLQGLRGYTF; d_call: TRBD1; v_call: TRBV3-1/TRBV3-2; clone_size: .; j_call: TRBJ1-2
cdr3_nt: TGTGCCAGCAGCCCCGGGTCTCACTCCCAGCAGTACTTC; cdr3_aa: CASSPGSHSQQYF; d_call: .; v_call: TRBV11-3; clone_size: .; j_call: TRBJ2-7
cdr3_nt: TGTGCCTGGAGTGAATGGGGGGGAGACTCTGAAGCTTTCTTT; cdr3_aa: CAWSEWGGDSEAFF; d_call: .; v_call: TRBV30; clone_size: once; j_call: TRBJ1-1
cdr3_nt: TGTGCCAGCAGCTTAGATCAGGGTCTCGGACAGGTGACAGATACGCAGTATTTT; cdr3_aa: CASSLDQGLGQVTDTQYF; d_call: TRBD1; v_call: TRBV11-3; clone_size: .; j_call: TRBJ2-3
cdr3_nt: TGTGCCAGCCCCCGGTCGGCCGGGGAGCTGTTTTTT; cdr3_aa: CASPRSAGELFF; d_call: .; v_call: TRBV19; clone_size: .; j_call: TRBJ2-2
cdr3_nt: TGTGCCAGCAGTCAATTTAGCTCCTACAATGAGCAGTTCTTC; cdr3_aa: CASSQFSSYNEQFF; d_call: .; v_call: TRBV2; clone_size: .; j_call: TRBJ2-1
cdr3_nt: TGCGCCAGCAGTGACCAGGCTGCCAGCTCCTACAATGAGCAGTTCTTC; cdr3_aa: CASSDQAASSYNEQFF; d_call: .; v_call: TRBV10-1; clone_size: .; j_call: TRBJ2-1
cdr3_nt: TGTGCCTGGGTTTACGAGCCCCGGGGCTCCTACAATGAGCAGTTCTTC; cdr3_aa: CAWVYEPRGSYNEQFF; d_call: .; v_call: TRBV30; clone_size: .; j_call: TRBJ2-1
cdr3_nt: TGTGCCTGGAGTGTCCCTCGTTGGGAGAGGACCTATGGCTACACCTTC; cdr3_aa: CAWSVPRWERTYGYTF; d_call: .; v_call: TRBV30; clone_size: few; j_call: TRBJ1-2
cdr3_nt: TGCGCCAGCAGGCAGGAGGCTAACTATGGCTACACCTTC; cdr3_aa: CASRQEANYGYTF; d_call: .; v_call: TRBV5-1; clone_size: .; j_call: TRBJ1-2
cdr3_nt: TGTGCCAGCAGCCCGCCCAGGGCTAGCGGGAAGAATGAGCAGTTCTTC; cdr3_aa: CASSPPRASGKNEQFF; d_call: TRBD2; v_call: TRBV7-9; clone_size: .; j_call: TRBJ2-1
cdr3_nt: TGTGCCAGCAGCCCCAGGGACAGGGCGCACACTGAAGCTTTCTTT; cdr3_aa: CASSPRDRAHTEAFF; d_call: TRBD1; v_call: TRBV3-1/TRBV3-2; clone_size: .; j_call: TRBJ1-1
cdr3_nt: TGTGCCAGCAGCCCTACCTGGAACACTGAAGCTTTCTTT; cdr3_aa: CASSPTWNTEAFF; d_call: .; v_call: TRBV7-2; clone_size: .; j_call: TRBJ1-1